This entry lists 25 T cell receptor beta chains sequenced from one sample in a study of T cells in tuberculosis. Here immunoSEQ multiplex PCR was the method, and the copy in TCRdb shows in-frame clones only, minus some. The sample lists approximately 30,000 clones; about 97% were seen once. The sample consisted of PBMCs. These receptors all stem from a donor aged 10 to 29 with latent tuberculosis or without tuberculosis infection.

The chain carries TRBV5-6 and TRBJ2-7, with 9 bases lining up with TRBD2. CDR3 length: 16 amino acids. Germline CDR1 is SGHDT and CDR2 is YYEEEE. With V trimmed by 2 bases and J by 4 bases, 10 bases remained unmatched. The CDR3 nucleotides are TGTGCCAGCAGCTTCGCCGGACGACTAGCGGCTTACGAGCAGTACTTC. Translated: CASSFAGRLAAYEQYF.

The chain recombines TRBV23-1 with TRBJ2-3; D is perhaps TRBD2 (6 bases). TRBV23-1 is an ORF, with its function uncertain. Trimming took 8 bases from V and 3 from J, leaving 18 bases between them. CDR3 length: 15 amino acids. This chain's CDR3 is CASVSGRNSTDTQYF. In DNA form, the CDR3 reads TGCGCCAGCGTTTCAGGGAGGAATTCGACAGATACGCAGTATTTT.

This chain joins TRBV10-3 and TRBJ2-1, with 11 bases that match TRBD1. This CDR3 is 13 amino acids long. V dropped 5 bases and J dropped 7; count of bases not matched to a gene: 1. Germline V gene sequence: CDR1 ENHRY, CDR2 SYGVKD. In DNA form, the CDR3 reads TGTGCCATCAGTCGGGACAGGGGGAATGAGCAGTTCTTC. This sequence encodes CAISRDRGNEQFF.

This sequence joins TRBV2 and TRBJ2-3; D call uncertain. CDR1 and CDR2 (germline): SNHLY, FYNNEI. V lost 7 bases, J lost 4 bases, and 15 bases lay in between. This CDR3 is 14 amino acids long. For the CDR3, the DNA is TGTGCCAGCACCCAACTGGAGTCAGCAGATACGCAGTATTTT. It is translated as CASTQLESADTQYF.

The rearrangement links TRBV5-1 to TRBJ2-1; 7 bases are shared with TRBD2. Germline CDR1 reads SGHRS; CDR2 reads YFSETQ. The CDR3 length is 15 residues. V shed 1 base, J shed 4 bases, and the junction held 5 bases outside the gene matches. CDR3 sequence (DNA): TGCGCCAGCAGCTTGCCAAGCGGGGCTTACAATGAGCAGTTCTTC. It translates to CASSLPSGAYNEQFF.

The J gene is TRBJ2-1, the V gene TRBV6-1, with 7 bases identical to TRBD2. With V trimmed by 8 bases and J by 9 bases, 13 bases remained unmatched. Germline assignment: CDR1 MNHNS and CDR2 SASEGT. This CDR3 is built from 14 residues. The CDR3 DNA is TGTGCCAGCTCGATAAGGGGAGGGGCGGCTGAGCAGTTCTTC. It yields the protein CASSIRGGAAEQFF.

The J gene is TRBJ2-5, the V gene TRBV5-1, with 8 bases fitting TRBD1. Germline trimming cut 1 base from V and 1 base from J; bases unmatched to any gene: 6. Looked up from germline, CDR1 is SGHRS and CDR2 is YFSETQ. The CDR3 consists of 16 residues. The CDR3 is CASSLTRGTGQETQYF. CDR3 sequence (DNA): TGCGCCAGCAGCTTGACCCGAGGGACAGGCCAAGAGACCCAGTACTTC.

This chain connects TRBV5-1 to TRBJ1-1, with 7 nucleotides matching TRBD1. The CDR3 is made up of 14 amino acids. Germline V gene data show CDR1 as SGHRS and CDR2 as YFSETQ. The V segment lost 4 bases and the J segment 1 base; nucleotides outside the gene matches: 4. CDR3 bases: TGCGCCAGCAGCCAACAGGGGACGAACACTGAAGCTTTCTTT. Encoded protein: CASSQQGTNTEAFF. The whole variable domain, remainder taken from reference TRBV5-1 and TRBJ1-1, is KAGVTQTPRYLIKTRGQQVTLSCSPISGHRSVSWYQQTPGQGLQFLFEYFSETQRNKGNFPGRFSGRQFSNSRSEMNVSTLELGDSALYLCASSQQGTNTEAFFGQGTRLTVV.

The V and J genes are TRBV21-1 and TRBJ1-1. TRBV21-1 is listed as a pseudogene. The CDR3 runs to 15 residues. CDR3 coding DNA: TGTGCCAGCAGCAAAGGGGGAAACCCGGGGGTTGAAGCTTTCTTT. This encodes CASSKGGNPGVEAFF.

V and J are TRBV29-1 and TRBJ1-1, with D unresolved. This CDR3 comprises 13 residues. The V gene's germline CDR1 is SQVTM and CDR2 ANQGSEA. V dropped 8 bases and J dropped 4 bases, with 17 bases sitting between them. CDR3 sequence (DNA): TGCAGCCCAGGAGTAGAGGGAACCACTGAAGCTTTCTTT. It translates to CSPGVEGTTEAFF.

The genes are TRBV30 and TRBJ2-3, with D possibly being TRBD2 (6 bases). Germline V gene sequence: CDR1 GTSNPN, CDR2 SVGIG (reference sequence). CDR3 length equals 14 residues. Trimming stripped 1 base from V and 2 bases from J, with 10 bases between. CDR3 region: CAWSGAGHTDTQYF. For the CDR3, the DNA is TGTGCCTGGAGTGGGGCGGGGCACACAGATACGCAGTATTTT. Variable domain in full (rest from reference TRBV30 and TRBJ2-3): SQTIHQWPATLVQPVGSPLSLECTVEGTSNPNLYWYRQAAGRGLQLLFYSVGIGQISSEVPQNLSASRPQDRQFILSSKKLLLSDSGFYLCAWSGAGHTDTQYFGPGTRLTVL.

The chain uses TRBV6-6 and TRBJ1-4, with D unclear. Germline CDR1 and CDR2: MNHNY and SVGAGI (reference sequence). V was pared by 2 bases and J by 4 bases, with 8 bases between. The CDR3 runs to 14 residues. CDR3 in amino acids: CASSYGQFNEKLFF. The DNA for the CDR3 is TGTGCCAGCAGTTACGGGCAGTTTAATGAAAAACTGTTTTTT.

V and J are TRBV6-5 and TRBJ2-5, with D unresolved. The V gene's germline CDR1 is MNHEY and CDR2 SVGAGI. This CDR3 has 13 residues. The V gene lost 8 bases and the J gene lost 6 bases, with 16 bases spanning the gap. CDR3 loop: CASGGRARKTQYF. The CDR3 DNA reads TGTGCCAGCGGCGGCCGTGCCCGAAAGACCCAGTACTTC.

V is TRBV5-1 and J is TRBJ1-2; no reliable D call. The germline V gene encodes CDR1 SGHRS and CDR2 YFSETQ. This CDR3 is 13 amino acids long. The germline V and J ends were trimmed by 7 bases and 2 bases, with 12 bases remaining between them. The DNA for the CDR3 is TGCGCCAGCGCTCACGACACCAACTATGGCTACACCTTC. This translates into CASAHDTNYGYTF.

The chain joins TRBV21-1 to TRBJ2-1; the table's D call TRBD2 went unverified against the DNA. TRBV21-1 constitutes a pseudogene. The CDR3 runs 14 residues. The chain's CDR3 is CASSKARLADEQFF. DNA of the CDR3: TGTGCCAGCAGCAAAGCGCGGCTAGCCGATGAGCAGTTCTTC.

This clone came up once. V gene TRBV9 combines with J gene TRBJ2-7; TRBD1 aligns across 8 bases. The V gene's germline CDR1 is SGDLS and CDR2 YYNGEE. The J segment lost 2 bases and the V segment lost 0 bases, leaving 10 bases of the junction unmatched. This CDR3 contains 17 residues. Written as DNA, the CDR3 is TGTGCCAGCAGCGTAGGGTCGGTGGACAGGGCCCCCTACGAGCAGTACTTC. Translating gives CASSVGSVDRAPYEQYF.

About this clone: One junction end does not reproduce the germline sequence, and a read error may be involved. The V and J genes are TRBV5-4 and TRBJ2-1, with TRBD2 matching 8 bases. Germline V gene lookup returns CDR1 SGHNT and CDR2 YYREEE (reference sequence). This CDR3 has 15 residues. CDR3 DNA: TGTGCCAGTAGCTTGGATACGGGGGGGGACAATGAGCAGTTCTTC. Translating gives CASSLDTGGDNEQFF.

The chain employs TRBV19 and TRBJ2-7, with 7 positions matching TRBD2. Losses at the gene ends were 7 bases for V and 6 bases for J; bases not matched to a gene: 9. Germline V lookup: CDR1 LNHDA, CDR2 SQIVND (reference sequence). This CDR3 spans 13 amino acids. The CDR3: CASTRTSRSEQYF. DNA for the CDR3: TGTGCCAGTACGAGGACTAGTCGCTCCGAGCAGTACTTC.

The gene calls are TRBV27 and TRBJ1-3; D is perhaps TRBD1 (5 bases). The CDR3 runs 15 residues. Germline loops: CDR1 MNHEY, CDR2 SMNVEV (reference sequence). The germline V and J ends were trimmed by 5 bases and 1 base, with 12 bases remaining between them. In nucleotides, the CDR3 is TGTGCCAGCAGTCCGCAGGGCTCGTCTGGAAACACCATATATTTT. It codes for CASSPQGSSGNTIYF.

This chain links TRBV15 with TRBJ1-2, with D possibly matching TRBD1 (6 bases). The V end lost 0 bases, the J end lost 5 bases, and 22 bases lay between the germline ends. Germline V gene data show CDR1 as LNHNV and CDR2 as YYDKDF (reference sequence). This CDR3 spans 18 amino acids. CDR3 sequence (DNA): TGTGCCACCAGCAGAGATTTGGCATTTGCAGGGGCGTCTTATGGCTACACCTTC. It translates to CATSRDLAFAGASYGYTF.

The chain joins TRBV9 to TRBJ1-3; 10 bases fit TRBD1. CDR1 is SGDLS and CDR2 is YYNGEE in the germline V gene. The CDR3 totals 17 residues. V dropped 0 bases and J dropped 2; count of bases not matched to a gene: 5. DNA for the CDR3: TGTGCCAGCAGCGTAGAGGGAGGACAGGGGGCTGGAAACACCATATATTTT. Its translation: CASSVEGGQGAGNTIYF.

The gene calls are TRBV5-1 and TRBJ2-7; 8 bases are shared with TRBD1. CDR3 length: 13 amino acids. After removal of 7 bases from V and 3 bases from J, the junction contained 6 bases not matched to a gene. Germline V gives CDR1 SGHRS, CDR2 YFSETQ. CDR3 in amino acids: CASRRTGNYEQYF. CDR3 nucleotides: TGCGCCAGCCGTCGGACAGGGAACTACGAGCAGTACTTC.

V is TRBV5-1 and J is TRBJ1-5; no definite D call. The CDR3 extends over 13 amino acids. V lost 0 bases and J 6 bases, leaving 7 bases between the germline ends. CDR1 SGHRS and CDR2 YFSETQ come from the germline V gene. The CDR3, as DNA: TGCGCCAGCAGCTTGGGGGAGGGTCAGCCCCAGCATTTT. Encoded protein: CASSLGEGQPQHF. The full variable domain, completed using reference TRBV5-1 and TRBJ1-5, is KAGVTQTPRYLIKTRGQQVTLSCSPISGHRSVSWYQQTPGQGLQFLFEYFSETQRNKGNFPGRFSGRQFSNSRSEMNVSTLELGDSALYLCASSLGEGQPQHFGDGTRLSIL.

The CDR3 region has the DNA TGTGCCAGCAGTGTAACCAGCTACGAGCAGTACTTC. This gives the protein CASSVTSYEQYF. The chain combines TRBV25-1 with TRBJ2-7; D unresolved. With 4 bases removed from V and 3 bases from J, the gap between germline ends came to 7 bases. Per the germline V gene, CDR1 is MGHDK and CDR2 is SYGVNS. There are 12 residues in the CDR3.

This chain connects TRBV19 to TRBJ1-5, with D tentatively TRBD1 (5 bases). Trimming removed 0 bases at V and 5 bases at J, with 11 bases between. Germline assignment: CDR1 LNHDA and CDR2 SQIVND (reference sequence). The CDR3 extends over 15 amino acids. CDR3 DNA sequence: TGTGCCAGTAGTATAGATCCAGGGTATGATCAGCCCCAGCATTTT. Protein sequence: CASSIDPGYDQPQHF.